This T cell receptor beta chain derives from a study of CD8 T cells in Susac syndrome. Study-wide points: TEMRA cells and active patients showed peak Susac CD8+ clonal expansion.

The CDR3 runs 13 residues. The germline V and J ends were trimmed by 5 bases and 6 bases, with 13 bases remaining between them. Germline V lookup: CDR1 SEHNR, CDR2 FQNEAQ (reference sequence). With random hexamers, reverse transcription was performed on about 0.5 to 1 ug of RNA. TCRdb processed the immunoSEQ multiplex PCR reads anew with MiXCR; each CDR3 protein has one entry. The data show 80,000 or so distinct CDR3 sequences, approximately 96% seen once. Notes on this clonotype: The antigen remains unidentified.

The source is a human donor with Susac syndrome. The chain links TRBV7-9 to TRBJ1-1; perhaps TRBD1 as D (6 bases). Sequencing was done on a sample of CD8+ T cells from PBMCs. The CDR3 sequence: CASSNDRSPEAFF. Here the CDR3 DNA reads TGTGCCAGCAGCAACGACAGGTCTCCTGAAGCTTTCTTT. Full variable domain (missing parts from reference TRBV7-9 and TRBJ1-1): DTGVSQNPRHKITKRGQNVTFRCDPISEHNRLYWYRQTLGQGPEFLTYFQNEAQLEKSRLLSDRFSAERPKGSFSTLEIQRTEQGDSAMYLCASSNDRSPEAFFGQGTRLTVV.